One and the same sample provided the 25 T cell receptor beta chains below, sequenced in a study of spatial heterogeneity in lung cancer. The time point was: sample taken at primary tumor resection. Sequencing was performed on whole RNA extracted from tumor and nontumor lung tissue, or from frozen PBMC, and the material was left unsorted. Using its own MiXCR run on the 5' RACE reads, TCRdb lists one record per CDR3 protein. The sample records approximately 40,000 distinct CDR3 sequences, 7.5% being singletons. Sequencing was performed on PBMCs, taken at surgery. Receptor source: a male donor with early-stage non-small cell lung cancer.

This clonotype was counted many times. The chain combines TRBV11-1 with TRBJ2-3; the match to TRBD2 covers 8 bases. In germline, CDR1 is SGHAT, CDR2 FQDESV (reference sequence). This CDR3 comprises 14 residues. V lost 5 bases and J lost 5; bases outside the gene matches: 6. The CDR3 sequence is CASSSPTSGDTQYF. The CDR3 DNA sequence: TGTGCCAGCAGCAGTCCAACTAGCGGAGATACGCAGTATTTT. The full variable domain, rest sourced from reference TRBV11-1 and TRBJ2-3, is EAEVAQSPRYKITEKSQAVAFWCDPISGHATLYWYRQILGQGPELLVQFQDESVVDDSQLPKDRFSAERLKGVDSTLKIQPAELGDSAMYLCASSSPTSGDTQYFGPGTRLTVL.

A few counts support this clonotype. This rearrangement joins TRBV5-4 to TRBJ2-5; TRBD2 matches at 10 bases. J gave up 2 bases and V 2 bases, and 3 bases lay outside the gene matches. Germline-derived CDR1 and CDR2 are SGHNT and YYREEE (reference sequence). This CDR3 spans 15 amino acids. CDR3 protein: CASSFGLAEQETQYF. CDR3 sequence (DNA): TGTGCCAGCAGCTTTGGACTAGCGGAACAAGAGACCCAGTACTTC. Filled out from reference TRBV5-4 and TRBJ2-5, the complete variable domain reads ETGVTQSPTHLIKTRGQQVTLRCSSQSGHNTVSWYQQALGQGPQFIFQYYREEENGRGNFPPRFSGLQFPNYSSELNVNALELDDSALYLCASSFGLAEQETQYFGPGTRLLVL.

This clonotype was found a few times. The rearrangement uses TRBV19 and TRBJ1-2; TRBD1 matches at 10 bases. The CDR3 is 14 residues long. Germline V gives CDR1 LNHDA, CDR2 SQIVND (reference sequence). V lost 3 bases to trimming and J lost 8 bases; unmatched junction nucleotides: 6. CDR3 sequence: CASSIGTGAYGYTF. Here the CDR3 DNA reads TGTGCCAGTAGTATTGGGACAGGGGCCTACGGCTACACCTTC. The whole variable domain, filled in from reference TRBV19 and TRBJ1-2, reads DGGITQSPKYLFRKEGQNVTLSCEQNLNHDAMYWYRQDPGQGLRLIYYSQIVNDFQKGDIAEGYSVSREKKESFPLTVTSAQKNPTAFYLCASSIGTGAYGYTFGSGTRLTVV.

This clonotype was observed at least ten times. The chain couples TRBV18 to TRBJ2-3, with TRBD1 matching over 7 bases. The CDR3 extends over 14 amino acids. The J segment lost 2 bases and the V segment lost 3 bases, leaving 2 bases of the junction unmatched. Germline values: CDR1 KGHSH, CDR2 LQKENI. CDR3 residues: CASSPDRFTDTQYF. The DNA for the CDR3 is TGTGCCAGCTCACCGGACAGGTTCACAGATACGCAGTATTTT.

The chain links TRBV11-3 to TRBJ2-3, with D perhaps assigned TRBD1 or TRBD2 (5 bases each). V was trimmed by 5 bases and J by 1 base, leaving 13 bases between them. CDR3 size: 15 residues. Germline assignment: CDR1 SGHNT and CDR2 YENEEA. The CDR3 spells CASSGTDMGTDTQYF. Written as DNA, the CDR3 is TGTGCCAGCAGCGGGACGGATATGGGCACAGATACGCAGTATTTT.

This clonotype was seen many times. V gene TRBV4-3 combines with J gene TRBJ2-7, with 8 nucleotides matching TRBD2. Per germline, CDR1 LGHNA and CDR2 YSLEER. The CDR3 contains 21 residues. The ends lost 0 bases at V and 0 bases at J; junction bases unmatched: 19. The CDR3 sequence is CASSQDEGSGNRLPSSYEQYV. Written as DNA, the CDR3 is TGCGCCAGCAGCCAAGATGAGGGTAGCGGGAACAGATTACCAAGCTCCTACGAGCAGTACGTC.

J is TRBJ2-7 and V is TRBV12-3 or TRBV12-4, with D unresolved. This CDR3 contains 13 residues. V gave up 6 bases and J gave up 6 bases, with 15 bases separating them. As DNA, the CDR3 is TGTGCCAGCAGCCAAGTCGCTTTGGGCGAGCAGTACTTC. This translates into CASSQVALGEQYF.

This clonotype was seen a few times. CDR3 bases: TGCGCCAGCAGCCAGACGGGGGCGGAGGAAAAACTGTTTTTT. Amino acids: CASSQTGAEEKLFF. This sequence joins TRBV4-3 and TRBJ1-4; D is possibly TRBD1 (6 bases). The germline V gene has CDR1 LGHNA and CDR2 YSLEER. Trimming removed 3 bases from V and 8 bases from J, with 13 bases in between. The CDR3 length is 14 residues.

At least ten counts were recorded for this clonotype. J is TRBJ2-6 and V is TRBV27, with 7 bases fitting TRBD1. Trimming cost V 3 bases and J 3 bases; bases outside gene matches: 11. From germline, CDR1 is MNHEY and CDR2 SMNVEV (reference sequence). The CDR3 consists of 18 residues. The CDR3 sequence is CASSLITGAVVGANVLTF. CDR3 in DNA: TGTGCCAGCAGTTTGATTACAGGGGCAGTGGTTGGGGCCAACGTCCTGACTTTC.

There are many counts of this clonotype. The chain has TRBV7-9 and TRBJ2-7, with 11 bases lining up with TRBD2. Germline V lookup: CDR1 SEHNR, CDR2 FQNEAQ (reference sequence). The CDR3 is 16 amino acids. V was clipped by 5 bases and J by 1 base; unmatched bases: 7. The CDR3 nucleotides are TGTGCCAGCAGCCCGCCGACTAGCGGGGCTTCCTACGAGCAGTACGTC. Encoded protein: CASSPPTSGASYEQYV.

This clonotype was counted ten times or more. The rearrangement uses TRBV7-3 and TRBJ2-3; a possible D gene is TRBD2 (5 bases). The germline V gene has CDR1 SGHTA and CDR2 FQGTGA. The length of the CDR3 is 15 residues. V was pared by 1 base and J by 5 bases, with 13 bases between. CDR3 in amino acids: CASSLRAPREDTQYF. The CDR3 DNA follows: TGTGCCAGCAGCTTAAGGGCCCCGAGGGAAGATACGCAGTATTTT.

The chain combines TRBV3-1 with TRBJ1-1; no firm D call. Germline-derived CDR1 and CDR2 are LGHDT and YNNKEL (reference sequence). CDR3 size: 12 residues. V lost 1 base and J lost 2, with 2 bases in between. Written as DNA, the CDR3 is TGTGCCAGCAGCCAAGTCAACACTGAAGCTTTCTTT. This translates into CASSQVNTEAFF. Full variable domain (missing parts from reference TRBV3-1 and TRBJ1-1): DTAVSQTPKYLVTQMGNDKSIKCEQNLGHDTMYWYKQDSKKFLKIMFSYNNKELIINETVPNRFSPKSPDKAHLNLHINSLELGDSAVYFCASSQVNTEAFFGQGTRLTVV.

This clonotype was found many times. The V call is TRBV5-4, the J call TRBJ2-5; 13 nucleotides line up with TRBD2. The J segment lost 7 bases and the V segment lost 6 bases, leaving 12 bases of the junction unmatched. This CDR3 spans 16 amino acids. The germline V gene encodes CDR1 SGHNT and CDR2 YYREEE (reference sequence). The CDR3: CASTPPGLAGSVTQYF. The CDR3 bases are TGTGCCAGCACCCCCCCGGGACTAGCGGGATCCGTGACCCAGTACTTC.

This clonotype was seen ten or more times. This chain joins TRBV29-1 and TRBJ2-7; 7 positions match TRBD2. The CDR3 length is 12 residues. Trimming cost V 7 bases and J 3 bases; bases outside gene matches: 6. CDR1 is SQVTM, CDR2 ANQGSEA, per germline. The CDR3 DNA reads as TGCAGCGAAGAGGGAGGGTGCTACGAGCAGTACGTC. Its protein product is CSEEGGCYEQYV.

In this sample, this clonotype turned up many times. This chain uses TRBV12-3 or TRBV12-4 with TRBJ1-6; maybe TRBD1 (5 bases). The CDR3 has 14 amino acids. The V and J ends lost 8 bases and 4 bases respectively, with 12 bases between them. The CDR3: CASWGGPYNSPLHF. The DNA of the CDR3 is TGTGCCAGCTGGGGCGGGCCTTATAATTCACCCCTCCACTTT.

In its sample, this clonotype was seen many times. Written as DNA, the CDR3 is TGTGCCAGCAGTTTAGCCAGGACTAGCGGGGTTTACGAGCAGTACTTC. This codes for CASSLARTSGVYEQYF. V and J are TRBV12-3 or TRBV12-4 and TRBJ2-7; 12 nucleotides line up with TRBD2. After removal of 0 bases from V and 4 bases from J, the junction contained 4 bases not matched to a gene. This CDR3 region has 16 residues.

V and J are TRBV11-3 and TRBJ2-3, with 7 bases matching TRBD2. Trimming took 1 base from V and 2 from J; bases not matched to a gene: 6. The CDR3 contains 16 residues. Germline lookup yields CDR1 SGHNT and CDR2 YENEEA. The CDR3 region is CASSLVRGEPTDTQYF. DNA of the CDR3: TGTGCCAGCAGCTTAGTTCGGGGGGAGCCCACAGATACGCAGTATTTT.

In its sample, this clonotype was seen many times. The V and J genes are TRBV27 and TRBJ1-1; D not certain. V lost 0 bases and J lost 7, with 9 bases in between. This CDR3 has 13 residues. Germline values: CDR1 MNHEY, CDR2 SMNVEV (reference sequence). CDR3 in DNA: TGTGCCAGCAGTTTATCAGCAAAAAGTGAAGCTTTCTTT. This codes for CASSLSAKSEAFF.

This clonotype was observed a few times. The chain is built from TRBV20-1 and TRBJ2-1; D is ambiguous. The CDR3 spans 12 residues. CDR1 and CDR2 from the germline V gene are DFQATT and SNEGSKA (reference sequence). Trimming left V 7 bases short and J 4 bases short, with 11 bases between. This chain's CDR3 is CSVPSRYNEQFF. CDR3 in DNA: TGCAGTGTCCCCTCCCGATACAATGAGCAGTTCTTC.

The chain employs TRBV6-1 and TRBJ1-1; no firm D call. The V and J ends lost 3 bases and 1 base respectively, with 9 bases between them. CDR1 MNHNS and CDR2 SASEGT come from the germline V gene. The CDR3 contains 14 residues. In nucleotides, the CDR3 is TGTGCCAGCAGTGACCTGGCTGGGAACACTGAAGCTTTCTTT. Amino acid sequence: CASSDLAGNTEAFF.

This clonotype was seen ten or more times. The rearrangement uses TRBV29-1 and TRBJ1-4; D is ambiguous. Trimming removed 2 bases from V and 6 bases from J, with 13 bases in between. The germline CDR1 and CDR2 sequences are SQVTM and ANQGSEA. The CDR3 spans 14 residues. CDR3 sequence: CSVEKTRNDEKLFF. CDR3 nucleotide sequence: TGCAGCGTTGAAAAGACGAGAAACGATGAAAAACTGTTTTTT.

This clonotype was observed at least ten times. This chain connects TRBV6-5 to TRBJ1-5; the match to TRBD1 covers 9 bases. The germline V gene has CDR1 MNHEY and CDR2 SVGAGI. This CDR3 is 19 amino acids long. The trim removed 5 bases at V and 1 base at J, leaving 15 bases unmatched. CDR3 protein: CASSPLLRTGEISNQPQHF. The CDR3 DNA sequence: TGTGCCAGCAGTCCCCTACTTCGGACAGGGGAAATCAGCAATCAGCCCCAGCATTTT.

This clonotype was found many times. V gene TRBV20-1 combines with J gene TRBJ2-3; 10 bases line up with TRBD2. Germline CDR1 is DFQATT and CDR2 is SNEGSKA (reference sequence). CDR3 length equals 16 residues. J lost 2 bases, V lost 7 bases, and 12 bases had no gene match. The CDR3 coding sequence is TGCAGTGGTAGTTTCCTAGCGGGAGTTTTCACAGATACGCAGTATTTT. Translated, it gives CSGSFLAGVFTDTQYF.

The CDR3, as DNA: TGTGCCAGCAGTTGGGGGACTGGCACAGATACGCAGTATTTT. It codes for CASSWGTGTDTQYF. The chain carries TRBV7-2 and TRBJ2-3; D might be TRBD2 (6 bases). Germline assignment: CDR1 SGHTA and CDR2 FQGNSA. The CDR3 is made up of 14 amino acids. The V end lost 6 bases, the J end lost 1 base, and 11 bases lay between the germline ends.

There are many counts of this clonotype. This chain joins TRBV4-1 and TRBJ1-1; D is ambiguous. V was cut by 4 bases and J by 0 bases, with 12 bases left in between. Looked up from germline, CDR1 is MGHRA and CDR2 is YSYEKL. CDR3 length equals 15 residues. The CDR3 here is CASSPEKEMNTEAFF. CDR3 coding DNA: TGCGCCAGCAGCCCGGAGAAAGAGATGAACACTGAAGCTTTCTTT.